This entry lists 20 T cell receptor beta chains sequenced from one sample in a study of beta chain features in type 1 diabetes. Since all of the isolated RNA was reverse transcribed, expressed TCRB transcripts were what got sequenced. Using immunoSEQ multiplex PCR, the repertoire was profiled, and TCRdb retains in-frame clones only, with some absent. The sample holds approximately 110,000 clones, about 40% seen once. What was sequenced was stem cell memory CD4+ T cells from blood. The receptors shown here come from a woman in her late teens or twenties in good health.

The V gene is TRBV9, the J gene TRBJ1-1; perhaps TRBD1 as D (5 bases). V lost 4 bases and J lost 4, with 14 bases in between. Germline V lookup: CDR1 SGDLS, CDR2 YYNGEE. The CDR3 has 14 amino acids. The CDR3 here is CASSPQGRATEAFF. The CDR3 DNA is TGTGCCAGCAGCCCCCAGGGAAGGGCCACTGAAGCTTTCTTT.

The sample holds a few counts of this clone. This chain joins TRBV27 and TRBJ2-3; no clear D. Trimming took off 0 bases at V and 1 base at J, with 8 bases between the two ends. The germline CDR1 and CDR2 sequences are MNHEY and SMNVEV (reference sequence). The CDR3 is 15 amino acids. The CDR3 reads CASSLSPARTDTQYF. The CDR3 DNA follows: TGTGCCAGCAGTTTATCACCAGCGCGCACAGATACGCAGTATTTT.

This clone appeared a few times. V and J are TRBV18 and TRBJ1-4; the match to TRBD1 covers 8 bases. Germline loops: CDR1 KGHSH, CDR2 LQKENI. This CDR3 comprises 15 residues. With V trimmed by 3 bases and J by 8 bases, 8 bases remained unmatched. CDR3 nucleotide sequence: TGTGCCAGCTCACCGAACGTCAGGGGGCGGGAAAAACTGTTTTTT. It specifies CASSPNVRGREKLFF.

The chain uses TRBV29-1 and TRBJ2-7; TRBD2 is a possible D gene (6 bases). Germline V gene data show CDR1 as SQVTM and CDR2 as ANQGSEA. The CDR3 loop spans 12 amino acids. The V and J ends lost 4 bases and 5 bases respectively, with 12 bases between them. The CDR3 nucleotides read TGCAGCGTTGTCGATGGCGGGAACGAGCAGTACTTC. Translation gives CSVVDGGNEQYF.

The chain links TRBV7-3 to TRBJ2-1, with TRBD1 matching 7 bases. The V gene end was trimmed by 2 bases and the J gene end by 4 bases; junction bases not matched to a gene: 5. This CDR3 spans 15 amino acids. The germline gives CDR1 SGHTA, CDR2 FQGTGA. CDR3 sequence (DNA): TGTGCCAGCAGCTTAGGGGGACAGACATACAATGAGCAGTTCTTC. This sequence encodes CASSLGGQTYNEQFF.

The chain joins TRBV6-5 to TRBJ1-2; no firm D call. The CDR3 length is 12 residues. The V end lost 6 bases, the J end lost 3 bases, and 8 bases lay between the germline ends. CDR1 and CDR2 (germline): MNHEY, SVGAGI. The CDR3 is CASRGAYYGYTF. The CDR3, as DNA: TGTGCCAGCAGGGGAGCTTACTATGGCTACACCTTC.

This clone was recorded only once. This chain uses TRBV6-5 with TRBJ2-3, with 7 bases lining up with TRBD2. This CDR3 contains 13 residues. The germline V gene has CDR1 MNHEY and CDR2 SVGAGI. With V trimmed by 7 bases and J by 1 base, 2 bases remained unmatched. The CDR3 nucleotides are TGTGCCAGCATCCTAGCGGGCACAGATACGCAGTATTTT. Translation gives CASILAGTDTQYF.

V is TRBV9 and J is TRBJ2-1; 11 bases map to TRBD2. After removal of 0 bases from V and 7 bases from J, the junction contained 9 bases not matched to a gene. Germline-derived CDR1 and CDR2 are SGDLS and YYNGEE. The CDR3 spans 17 residues. The DNA for the CDR3 is TGTGCCAGCAGCGTAGCTACTGGACTAGCGGGCCCTAATGAGCAGTTCTTC. This gives the protein CASSVATGLAGPNEQFF.

CDR3 sequence: CASSVPGTGANYGYTF. The CDR3 nucleotides read TGTGCCAGCAGCGTACCGGGGACAGGCGCTAACTATGGCTACACCTTC. The chain has TRBV9 and TRBJ1-2; TRBD1 matches 8 bases. Unmatched junction bases numbered 5, after V lost 1 base and J lost 0 bases. CDR3 length: 16 amino acids. CDR1 is SGDLS, CDR2 YYNGEE, per germline. Drawing the rest from reference TRBV9 and TRBJ1-2, the complete variable domain is DSGVTQTPKHLITATGQRVTLRCSPRSGDLSVYWYQQSLDQGLQFLIQYYNGEERAKGNILERFSAQQFPDLHSELNLSSLELGDSALYFCASSVPGTGANYGYTFGSGTRLTVV.

This clone was observed a handful of times. This chain links TRBV30 with TRBJ1-2, with TRBD1 as a possible D gene (6 bases). Trimming took 5 bases from V and 0 from J, leaving 7 bases between them. Germline assignment: CDR1 GTSNPN and CDR2 SVGIG (reference sequence). This CDR3 region has 12 residues. The CDR3 DNA reads as TGTGCCTGGGGACAGCCTAACTATGGCTACACCTTC. Protein sequence: CAWGQPNYGYTF.

The gene calls are TRBV28 and TRBJ2-2; D possibly corresponds to TRBD2 (5 bases). The CDR3 is 15 residues long. Trimming removed 3 bases at V and 0 bases at J, with 8 bases between. CDR1 and CDR2 from the germline V gene are MDHEN and SYDVKM. The DNA for the CDR3 is TGTGCCAGCAGTTTTGACTATCCGAACACCGGGGAGCTGTTTTTT. It codes for CASSFDYPNTGELFF.

The genes are TRBV28 and TRBJ2-7, with unresolved D. Looked up from germline, CDR1 is MDHEN and CDR2 is SYDVKM. The CDR3 has 13 residues. Trimming took 4 bases from V and 0 from J, leaving 7 bases between them. DNA for the CDR3: TGTGCCAGCAGTTACGCCTACTCCTACGAGCAGTACTTC. The encoded protein is CASSYAYSYEQYF.

V usage is TRBV7-9 and J usage is TRBJ2-7, with TRBD2 identical over 8 bases. Germline CDR1 is SEHNR and CDR2 is FQNEAQ (reference sequence). The CDR3 has 17 residues. J was trimmed by 0 bases and V by 5 bases; bases with no gene match: 12. The CDR3 nucleotides read TGTGCCAGCAGCGGAGCTAGCGGGTCTCTGAGCTCCTACGAGCAGTACTTC. It is translated as CASSGASGSLSSYEQYF. Drawing the rest from reference TRBV7-9 and TRBJ2-7, the complete variable domain is DTGVSQNPRHKITKRGQNVTFRCDPISEHNRLYWYRQTLGQGPEFLTYFQNEAQLEKSRLLSDRFSAERPKGSFSTLEIQRTEQGDSAMYLCASSGASGSLSSYEQYFGPGTRLTVT.

The chain combines TRBV4-3 with TRBJ1-4, with no clear D. V gave up 1 base and J gave up 7 bases, with 13 bases separating them. CDR3 size: 15 residues. CDR1 is LGHNA, CDR2 YSLEER, per germline. The CDR3: CASSQGGPVIEKLFF. Written as DNA, the CDR3 is TGCGCCAGCAGCCAAGGAGGGCCAGTTATTGAAAAACTGTTTTTT.

The genes are TRBV19 and TRBJ2-3; no definite D call. Germline values: CDR1 LNHDA, CDR2 SQIVND (reference sequence). The CDR3 covers 11 residues. V lost 4 bases and J 5 bases, leaving 4 bases between the germline ends. Here the CDR3 reads CASSTGDTQYF. The DNA of the CDR3 is TGTGCCAGTAGTACCGGAGATACGCAGTATTTT.

The chain employs TRBV7-2 and TRBJ2-5; 11 bases are a match to TRBD2. V lost 10 bases to trimming and J lost 5 bases; unmatched junction nucleotides: 12. Germline CDR1 reads SGHTA; CDR2 reads FQGNSA. The CDR3 totals 15 residues. CDR3 bases: TGTGCCATCTCTTTAGCGGGAGGGGCTGGGGAGACCCAGTACTTC. Residues: CAISLAGGAGETQYF.

The genes are TRBV10-3 and TRBJ1-5; D remains unclear. Germline loops: CDR1 ENHRY, CDR2 SYGVKD. There are 15 residues in the CDR3. V lost 6 bases and J lost 0, with 12 bases in between. Written as DNA, the CDR3 is TGTGCCATCAGCCTAGGGAGAGGTAGCAATCAGCCCCAGCATTTT. Amino acids: CAISLGRGSNQPQHF.

This clone appeared a few times. The chain uses TRBV6-5 and TRBJ2-1; TRBD2 matches 8 bases. V lost 6 bases and J lost 6; bases outside the gene matches: 10. This CDR3 is built from 15 residues. The germline V gene encodes CDR1 MNHEY and CDR2 SVGAGI. This CDR3 reads CASRGSGRGANEQFF. The DNA for the CDR3 is TGTGCCAGCAGAGGGAGCGGGAGAGGGGCCAATGAGCAGTTCTTC.

This clone was found a few times. The genes are TRBV7-2 and TRBJ1-1; no reliable D call. Germline CDR1 reads SGHTA; CDR2 reads FQGNSA. The CDR3 runs 16 residues. V shed 3 bases and J shed 2 bases, with 16 bases lying between them. Here the CDR3 DNA reads TGTGCCAGCAGCTTCGACCCGGGAGCGTCTAACACTGAAGCTTTCTTT. Its protein is CASSFDPGASNTEAFF.

V and J are TRBV10-3 and TRBJ2-1, with TRBD2 matching 13 bases. Germline V gives CDR1 ENHRY, CDR2 SYGVKD. With V trimmed by 6 bases and J by 6 bases, 8 bases remained unmatched. This CDR3 contains 16 residues. In DNA, the CDR3 is TGTGCCATCAGGGGGACTAGCGGGACCAGTAGCAATGAGCAGTTCTTC. It yields the protein CAIRGTSGTSSNEQFF.